The present TCR beta chain was sequenced within a study of blood T cell repertoires in COVID-19. Overall study context: The analysed material was cDNA or gDNA that came from T cells, B-cell-depleted T cells, or PBMCs.

Germline loops: CDR1 MNHEY, CDR2 SVGAGI. Losses at the gene ends were 7 bases for V and 10 bases for J; bases not matched to a gene: 13. This CDR3 contains 15 residues. Authors' methods: Estimation of nucleated cell counts relied on the amplification of reference gene primers. Some clones are missing from TCRdb's copy, which holds only in-frame ones; the method was immunoSEQ multiplex PCR. V, J and clone size are taken as reported in that table, and D and trimming were inferred from the DNA itself. Of 90,000 to 100,000 clones listed, 86% are singletons. The chain employs TRBV6-5 and TRBJ1-6; 7 nucleotides line up with TRBD1. The sequencing input was peripheral blood. The sequence was obtained from an elderly man with acute or convalescent COVID-19. The CDR3 sequence is CASTHRGSAGSPLHF. Here the CDR3 DNA reads TGTGCCAGCACCCACAGGGGTAGTGCGGGATCACCCCTCCACTTT.